Included here is one T cell receptor (beta chain) sequence, with context. Method: immunoSEQ multiplex PCR; TCRdb's copy keeps in-frame clones and lacks some. This table holds about 88,000 clones, 85% to 95% found once. The data are from a study of control samples from healthy donors and cancer patients. Per the germline V gene, CDR1 is GTSNPN and CDR2 is SVGIG (reference sequence). The V segment lost 3 bases and the J segment 10 bases; nucleotides outside the gene matches: 12. This CDR3 has 14 residues. This clonotype originated in a man aged 18-30 years in good health. J is TRBJ1-1 and V is TRBV30; 9 bases fit TRBD1. The specimen was blood. The CDR3 sequence: CAWRLGGQGGRAFF. In DNA, the CDR3 is TGTGCCTGGAGATTGGGGGGACAGGGTGGGCGAGCTTTCTTT. The entire variable domain, with the rest obtained from reference TRBV30 and TRBJ1-1, is as follows: SQTIHQWPATLVQPVGSPLSLECTVEGTSNPNLYWYRQAAGRGLQLLFYSVGIGQISSEVPQNLSASRPQDRQFILSSKKLLLSDSGFYLCAWRLGGQGGRAFFGQGTRLTVV.